This T cell receptor beta chain is from a study of T-cell reconstitution after alpha-beta-depleted transplantation in children. Overall study findings and caveats: The study traced high day-60 TCRbeta diversity in some patients to surviving recipient T cells and thymic progenitors. T-cell counts and diversity were attributed mostly to newly produced T cells one year after transplant.

CDR1 and CDR2 from the germline V gene are SGHTA and FQGNSA. Trimming at V came to 5 bases and at J to 4 bases, leaving 6 bases not matched to a gene. The CDR3 contains 15 residues. The TCRbeta library was prepared with unique molecular identifiers. TCRdb ran MiXCR on the PCR reads and lists one entry per CDR3 protein. The sample includes 400,000 to 550,000 distinct CDR3 sequences, about 10% of them seen just once. This clonotype was counted a few times. Its matching antigen is unknown. This material consisted of PBMCs, taken before TCRalphabeta/CD19-depleted stem cell transplant. The TCR sequence derives from a child aged 2-9 years with inherited bone marrow failure, due to receive a stem cell transplant. The genes are TRBV7-2 and TRBJ2-2, with 8 bases identical to TRBD1. The CDR3 nucleotides read TGTGCCAGCAGCCCACAGGGGGGTCTCACCGGGGAGCTGTTTTTT. Translated: CASSPQGGLTGELFF.